This entry lists 25 T cell receptor beta chains sequenced from one sample in a study of T cells in localized non-small cell lung cancer. Data came from immunoSEQ multiplex PCR; TCRdb stores just in-frame clones and leaves some out. The repertoire holds just over 15,000 clones, with about 90% as singletons. The starting material was peripheral blood mononuclear cells, obtained before any cancer treatment. The receptors derive from a male donor aged 60 or over with stage II lung adenocarcinoma.

V is TRBV30 and J is TRBJ1-3; D is unresolved. The length of the CDR3 is 10 residues. V lost 7 bases to trimming and J lost 7 bases, with 8 bases between them. Germline V CDR1 and CDR2: GTSNPN, SVGIG (reference sequence). Written as DNA, the CDR3 is TGTGCCTCCTCGGGGAACACCATATATTTT. Its protein is CASSGNTIYF.

This chain connects TRBV2 to TRBJ1-2, with 7 bases matching TRBD1. The ends lost 4 bases at V and 8 bases at J; junction bases unmatched: 13. Germline V gene data show CDR1 as SNHLY and CDR2 as FYNNEI. CDR3 size: 15 residues. The CDR3 coding sequence is TGTGCCAGCAGTGGGGACAGTCCGGGTGTGGGAGGCTACACCTTC. Translated: CASSGDSPGVGGYTF.

V usage is TRBV18 and J usage is TRBJ1-5; D perhaps matches TRBD1 (5 bases). The CDR3 has 16 residues. Germline lookup yields CDR1 KGHSH and CDR2 LQKENI. Trimming removed 4 bases from V and 6 bases from J, with 19 bases in between. The CDR3 is CASSREGTGGSQPQHF. The CDR3 region has the DNA TGTGCCAGCTCACGCGAGGGGACCGGTGGGAGTCAGCCCCAGCATTTT.

V and J are TRBV29-1 and TRBJ1-1; 7 nucleotides align to TRBD1. The CDR3 is 14 residues long. CDR1 SQVTM and CDR2 ANQGSEA come from the germline V gene. V trimming: 7 bases; J trimming: 6 bases; junction bases outside the gene matches: 14. CDR3 sequence (DNA): TGCAGCGCTGGAGACAGGGCCCGAGGGGCTGAAGCTTTCTTT. Protein product: CSAGDRARGAEAFF.

This chain uses TRBV4-3 with TRBJ2-3; 13 nucleotides align to TRBD2. This CDR3 is 16 amino acids long. Trimming took 4 bases from V and 4 from J; bases not matched to a gene: 5. Germline lookup yields CDR1 LGHNA and CDR2 YSLEER. CDR3 nucleotide sequence: TGCGCCAGCAGCCCAGGGACTAGCGGGACCCCAGATACGCAGTATTTT. Its protein product is CASSPGTSGTPDTQYF.

V is TRBV5-1 and J is TRBJ2-2; TRBD1 agrees at 8 bases. Per the germline V gene, CDR1 is SGHRS and CDR2 is YFSETQ. The V gene end was trimmed by 0 bases and the J gene end by 1 base; junction bases not matched to a gene: 2. The CDR3 covers 16 residues. This CDR3 is CASSLEGQGNTGELFF. Written as DNA, the CDR3 is TGCGCCAGCAGCTTGGAAGGACAGGGGAACACCGGGGAGCTGTTTTTT.

This clone was observed a handful of times. The chain has TRBV19 and TRBJ2-2; 9 bases line up with TRBD2. The trim removed 3 bases at V and 8 bases at J, leaving 1 base unmatched. Germline CDR1 LNHDA, CDR2 SQIVND (reference sequence). The CDR3 covers 13 residues. The CDR3 DNA sequence: TGTGCCAGTAGTATCCTAGCGGGAGGGGAGCTGTTTTTT. Its translation: CASSILAGGELFF.

This clone was counted a few times. The chain carries TRBV11-2 and TRBJ2-3, with 9 bases lining up with TRBD2. The CDR3 length is 16 residues. The junction had 10 bases not matched to a gene; V was cut back by 5 bases and J by 4 bases. CDR1 and CDR2 (germline): SGHAT, FQNNGV. The CDR3 loop reads CASSLLAGGPPDTQYF. The CDR3 bases are TGTGCCAGCAGCCTCCTCGCGGGAGGGCCTCCAGATACGCAGTATTTT.

This chain joins TRBV6-5 and TRBJ1-2; 7 positions agree with TRBD1. V lost 4 bases to trimming and J lost 7 bases; unmatched junction nucleotides: 6. The CDR3 covers 13 residues. Germline V CDR1 and CDR2: MNHEY, SVGAGI. CDR3 sequence reads: CASSSQGVGGYTF. Here the CDR3 DNA reads TGTGCCAGCAGTTCTCAGGGGGTAGGTGGCTACACCTTC.

V is TRBV27 and J is TRBJ1-1; weak D call: TRBD1 (5 bases). The CDR3 has 14 amino acids. V was trimmed by 4 bases and J by 7 bases, leaving 16 bases between them. Germline-derived CDR1 and CDR2 are MNHEY and SMNVEV (reference sequence). CDR3 amino acids: CASSSGGSGSEAFF. The CDR3 DNA sequence: TGTGCCAGCAGTTCGGGGGGGTCGGGGAGTGAAGCTTTCTTT.

The chain couples TRBV7-9 to TRBJ1-1, with 8 bases that match TRBD1. J lost 3 bases, V lost 4 bases, and 10 bases had no gene match. Per the germline V gene, CDR1 is SEHNR and CDR2 is FQNEAQ (reference sequence). CDR3 size: 16 residues. CDR3 region: CASSSGQGGGYTEAFF. CDR3 DNA sequence: TGTGCCAGCAGCTCCGGACAGGGAGGAGGCTACACTGAAGCTTTCTTT.

This clone was recorded only once. This chain's CDR3 is CASSIWGQGDNQPQHF. CDR3 nucleotides: TGTGCCAGTAGTATTTGGGGACAGGGGGACAATCAGCCCCAGCATTTT. This chain joins TRBV19 and TRBJ1-5, with TRBD1 matching over 11 bases. Germline CDR1 reads LNHDA; CDR2 reads SQIVND (reference sequence). This CDR3 is 16 amino acids long. J was trimmed by 3 bases and V by 3 bases; bases with no gene match: 4.

CDR3 nucleotide sequence: TGTGCCAGTAGAAGGACCTCCGAAAAACTGTTTTTT. It translates to CASRRTSEKLFF. The chain has TRBV19 and TRBJ1-4; D unclear. There are 12 residues in the CDR3. In germline, CDR1 is LNHDA, CDR2 SQIVND (reference sequence). V lost 6 bases, J lost 8 bases, and 10 bases lay in between.

The V gene is TRBV6-1, the J gene TRBJ1-5; a possible D gene is TRBD1 (6 bases). V lost 7 bases to trimming and J lost 3 bases, with 10 bases between them. In germline, CDR1 is MNHNS, CDR2 SASEGT. This CDR3 comprises 13 residues. Written as DNA, the CDR3 is TGTGCCAGCATAGGACAGACCAATCAGCCCCAGCATTTT. This encodes CASIGQTNQPQHF.

V usage is TRBV7-6 and J usage is TRBJ2-3, with TRBD2 identical over 7 bases. Losses at the gene ends were 4 bases for V and 1 base for J; bases not matched to a gene: 5. Germline CDR1 and CDR2: SGHVS and FNYEAQ. This CDR3 has 15 amino acids. The CDR3 coding sequence is TGTGCCAGCAGCTCCGGACTAGTCGGCACAGATACGCAGTATTTT. Protein sequence: CASSSGLVGTDTQYF. Based on the CDR3 plus reference TRBV7-6 and TRBJ2-3, the full variable domain is GAGVSQSPRYKVTKRGQDVALRCDPISGHVSLYWYRQALGQGPEFLTYFNYEAQQDKSGLPNDRFSAERPEGSISTLTIQRTEQRDSAMYRCASSSGLVGTDTQYFGPGTRLTVL.

The chain couples TRBV7-9 to TRBJ2-7; TRBD1 matches at 10 bases. Unmatched junction bases numbered 7, after V lost 2 bases and J lost 3 bases. The CDR3 runs 16 residues. Germline V gene data show CDR1 as SEHNR and CDR2 as FQNEAQ (reference sequence). CDR3 in amino acids: CASSLWGQGLNYEQYF. CDR3 bases: TGTGCCAGCAGCTTATGGGGACAGGGGCTTAACTACGAGCAGTACTTC.

This clone was observed a single time. The gene calls are TRBV18 and TRBJ1-5, with 9 bases aligning to TRBD1. Germline lookup yields CDR1 KGHSH and CDR2 LQKENI. V gave up 4 bases and J gave up 4 bases; unmatched junction bases: 2. This CDR3 spans 14 amino acids. CDR3: CASSLDRGNQPQHF. CDR3 nucleotide sequence: TGTGCCAGCTCACTGGACAGGGGTAATCAGCCCCAGCATTTT.

The CDR3 is CASSPPTYEQYF. As DNA, the CDR3 is TGTGCCAGCAGCCCGCCTACGTACGAGCAGTACTTC. The V call is TRBV7-9, the J call TRBJ2-7; D is unclear. CDR3 length: 12 amino acids. Per germline, CDR1 SEHNR and CDR2 FQNEAQ (reference sequence). Trimming cost V 5 bases and J 4 bases, with 9 bases left between them.

This clone was observed a few times. The gene calls are TRBV4-1 and TRBJ1-3; D is perhaps TRBD1 (6 bases). The CDR3 has 15 amino acids. The V gene lost 4 bases and the J gene lost 2 bases, with 12 bases spanning the gap. The germline gives CDR1 MGHRA, CDR2 YSYEKL. CDR3 residues: CASSLRTVPGNTIYF. Written as DNA, the CDR3 is TGCGCCAGCAGCCTTCGGACAGTCCCTGGAAACACCATATATTTT.

The chain combines TRBV2 with TRBJ1-2; D gene ambiguous. The CDR3 totals 13 residues. With 0 bases removed from V and 4 bases from J, the gap between germline ends came to 6 bases. CDR1 SNHLY and CDR2 FYNNEI come from the germline V gene. The DNA of the CDR3 is TGTGCCAGCAGTGAAGCGGGCTCCTATGGCTACACCTTC. It translates to CASSEAGSYGYTF.

The V call is TRBV21-1, the J call TRBJ1-1. TRBV21-1 is reported as a pseudogene. The CDR3 runs 16 residues. The CDR3 protein is CASSTLRAPGNTEAFF. The CDR3 DNA sequence: TGTGCCAGCAGCACCCTTCGCGCCCCCGGGAACACTGAAGCTTTCTTT.

This clone was observed a few times. This rearrangement joins TRBV4-3 to TRBJ2-5, with 7 bases matching TRBD2. CDR1 and CDR2 from the germline V gene are LGHNA and YSLEER. There are 14 residues in the CDR3. The V and J ends lost 4 bases and 2 bases, in that order; junction bases with no gene match: 4. The CDR3 nucleotides are TGCGCCAGCAGCCGTGTAGCGGGTCAAGAGACCCAGTACTTC. It is translated as CASSRVAGQETQYF.

The table lists this clone with a count of one. The chain has TRBV15 and TRBJ2-6; 9 nucleotides line up with TRBD1. The V and J ends lost 3 bases and 4 bases, in that order; junction bases with no gene match: 7. Germline loops: CDR1 LNHNV, CDR2 YYDKDF (reference sequence). The CDR3 sequence is 17 residues long. CDR3 coding DNA: TGTGCCACCAGCAGTCCCGGGACAGGGTCCGGGGCCAACGTCCTGACTTTC. Translation: CATSSPGTGSGANVLTF.

The genes are TRBV6-1 and TRBJ1-2; D remains ambiguous. Germline CDR1 is MNHNS and CDR2 is SASEGT. V was trimmed by 1 base and J by 5 bases, leaving 11 bases between them. The CDR3 totals 14 residues. CDR3 in amino acids: CASSEVLNTYGYTF. CDR3 sequence (DNA): TGTGCCAGCAGTGAAGTCCTGAACACATATGGCTACACCTTC.

The rearrangement uses TRBV7-9 and TRBJ1-3; D perhaps matches TRBD1 (6 bases). Trimming removed 7 bases at V and 1 base at J, with 11 bases between. Germline V gives CDR1 SEHNR, CDR2 FQNEAQ (reference sequence). The CDR3 extends over 14 amino acids. The CDR3 region has the DNA TGTGCCAGCACCGAGGGGGTTTCTGGAAACACCATATATTTT. Protein: CASTEGVSGNTIYF.